Each of the 15 T cell receptor beta chains below was sequenced from the same sample in a study of cytomegalovirus exposure and HLA in healthy donors. With 60 Vbeta and 13 Jbeta primers, the PCR was carried out. Profiling relied on immunoSEQ multiplex PCR, and the TCRdb table lists in-frame clones only, not all of them. The sample holds under 200,000 clones, roughly 78% seen once. Sequences were obtained from PBMCs. All receptors derive from a woman aged 40 to 50 in good health and CMV-seronegative.

This chain connects TRBV7-9 to TRBJ1-3; 8 nucleotides match TRBD1. The J segment lost 1 base and the V segment lost 4 bases, leaving 6 bases of the junction unmatched. The CDR3 contains 16 residues. From germline, CDR1 is SEHNR and CDR2 FQNEAQ (reference sequence). CDR3 amino acids: CASSSRQGRSGNTIYF. CDR3 in DNA: TGTGCCAGCAGCTCCAGACAGGGGAGGTCTGGAAACACCATATATTTT.

This clone has a handful of counts. This rearrangement joins TRBV2 to TRBJ1-1; D possibly corresponds to TRBD1 (6 bases). Germline V gene sequence: CDR1 SNHLY, CDR2 FYNNEI. This CDR3 comprises 13 residues. V shed 6 bases and J shed 11 bases, with 19 bases lying between them. The CDR3 loop is CASSQGNQVGAFF. As DNA, the CDR3 is TGTGCCAGCAGCCAGGGGAATCAAGTAGGGGCTTTCTTT.

This chain connects TRBV28 to TRBJ1-4; no definite D call. Trimming removed 6 bases at V and 10 bases at J, with 9 bases between. This CDR3 has 11 residues. The V gene's germline CDR1 is MDHEN and CDR2 SYDVKM. The CDR3 DNA sequence: TGTGCCAGCAGCCCCCCCGGAAAACTGTTTTTT. This codes for CASSPPGKLFF.

CDR3 DNA sequence: TGCAGTGCTAGAGACGGGTTAGCTTTCTTT. Amino acids: CSARDGLAFF. The rearrangement uses TRBV20-1 and TRBJ1-1; unclear D gene. The CDR3 contains 10 residues. Germline V lookup: CDR1 DFQATT, CDR2 SNEGSKA (reference sequence). V lost 0 bases and J 10 bases, leaving 6 bases between the germline ends.

As DNA, the CDR3 is TGTGCCAGCAGACAGGGTAGTGGCAATCAGCCCCAGCATTTT. The encoded protein is CASRQGSGNQPQHF. This chain joins TRBV28 and TRBJ1-5; D might be TRBD1 (6 bases). Trimming took off 6 bases at V and 2 bases at J, with 11 bases between the two ends. CDR3 length: 14 residues. CDR1 MDHEN and CDR2 SYDVKM come from the germline V gene.

The chain combines TRBV7-9 with TRBJ1-5; no clear D. Germline V gives CDR1 SEHNR, CDR2 FQNEAQ (reference sequence). V lost 0 bases to trimming and J lost 5 bases, with 5 bases between them. The CDR3 contains 13 residues. The CDR3: CASSLARYQPQHF. The CDR3 region has the DNA TGTGCCAGCAGCTTAGCTCGGTATCAGCCCCAGCATTTT.

The rearrangement uses TRBV11-3 and TRBJ2-1; TRBD1 is a possible D gene (6 bases). Germline V CDR1 and CDR2: SGHNT, YENEEA. The CDR3 runs 13 residues. V was trimmed by 5 bases and J by 7 bases, leaving 12 bases between them. The CDR3 DNA sequence: TGTGCCAGCAGCCCCAGGGGTTTTAATGAGCAGTTCTTC. Translated: CASSPRGFNEQFF.

With respect to this clone: The same CDR3 also results from other DNA sequences found in this sample. The V and J genes are TRBV11-2 and TRBJ2-7; no firm D call. Germline V lookup: CDR1 SGHAT, CDR2 FQNNGV. The CDR3 has 11 amino acids. Trimming took off 4 bases at V and 3 bases at J, with 4 bases between the two ends. CDR3 DNA: TGTGCCAGCAGCTCCCTCTACGAGCAGTACTTC. Translated, it gives CASSSLYEQYF.

This chain joins TRBV4-1 and TRBJ1-5; D ambiguous. The CDR3 has 14 residues. The V gene's germline CDR1 is MGHRA and CDR2 YSYEKL. The V end was cut by 1 base, the J end by 3 bases, with 7 bases between. The CDR3 nucleotides read TGCGCCAGCAGCCAAGTTCAGGACAATCAGCCCCAGCATTTT. This translates into CASSQVQDNQPQHF.

A single count supports this clone. The chain recombines TRBV9 with TRBJ1-3, with 8 bases lining up with TRBD1. CDR1 SGDLS and CDR2 YYNGEE come from the germline V gene. Unmatched junction bases numbered 11, after V lost 2 bases and J lost 4 bases. This CDR3 has 17 residues. For the CDR3, the DNA is TGTGCCAGCAGCGTTACCCCCCAGGGGGCTGCGGGAAACACCATATATTTT. Its protein product is CASSVTPQGAAGNTIYF.

CDR3 nucleotides: TGTGCCACCAGCTTCGGGGGGGGTACAGATACGCAGTATTTT. Its translation is CATSFGGGTDTQYF. This chain connects TRBV15 to TRBJ2-3; the match to TRBD2 covers 8 bases. V trimming: 5 bases; J trimming: 3 bases; junction bases outside the gene matches: 4. The CDR3 is made up of 14 amino acids. The germline CDR1 and CDR2 sequences are LNHNV and YYDKDF (reference sequence).

This clone was found a few times. The chain combines TRBV10-3 with TRBJ2-3; D is possibly TRBD2 (6 bases). Per germline, CDR1 ENHRY and CDR2 SYGVKD. Trimming removed 7 bases from V and 1 base from J, with 9 bases in between. This CDR3 has 13 residues. This CDR3 is CAIMGGGTDTQYF. CDR3 nucleotides: TGTGCCATCATGGGGGGAGGCACAGATACGCAGTATTTT.

This rearrangement joins TRBV10-2 to TRBJ2-3; possible D gene TRBD2, 5 bases. The CDR3 sequence is 15 residues long. V lost 2 bases and J lost 6, with 15 bases in between. Germline lookup yields CDR1 WSHSY and CDR2 SAAADI. CDR3 in DNA: TGCGCCAGCAGTGAGGGCCGGGTGCGAGGGGATACGCAGTATTTT. Its translation: CASSEGRVRGDTQYF.

The sample holds one count of this clone. J is TRBJ2-7 and V is TRBV14, with TRBD1 as a possible D gene (7 bases). The CDR3 is 14 residues long. CDR1 and CDR2 from the germline V gene are SGHDN and FVKESK. V lost 10 bases and J lost 2, with 18 bases in between. Here the CDR3 reads CATLRRGPTYEQYF. The CDR3 DNA reads TGTGCCACTCTGAGGAGGGGGCCCACCTACGAGCAGTACTTC.

The genes are TRBV9 and TRBJ2-5; D ambiguous. V was cut by 4 bases and J by 4 bases, with 11 bases left in between. The CDR3 runs to 13 residues. The V gene's germline CDR1 is SGDLS and CDR2 YYNGEE. The chain's CDR3 is CASSFSSGETQYF. DNA of the CDR3: TGTGCCAGCAGCTTTTCTTCGGGAGAGACCCAGTACTTC.